The 13 T cell receptor beta chains below were found in one sample sequenced in a study of shared clonotypes between healthy human individuals. The protocol was immunoSEQ multiplex PCR, while the TCRdb copy is restricted to in-frame clones and leaves out a portion. The sample holds about a million clones, 65% to 75% seen once. The sequencing input was memory CD4+ T cells sorted from blood. Stated subset: CD45RA-negative fraction. These receptors were obtained from a man younger than 30 in good health.

The genes are TRBV5-1 and TRBJ1-1, with a possible D match to TRBD1 (5 bases). The CDR3 totals 15 residues. Between the trimmed V and J ends, which lost 4 bases and 2 bases, there was a span of 15 bases. Germline values: CDR1 SGHRS, CDR2 YFSETQ. For the CDR3, the DNA is TGCGCCAGCAGCGGCACCGGGGCCCAAAACACTGAAGCTTTCTTT. This sequence encodes CASSGTGAQNTEAFF.

V and J are TRBV19 and TRBJ2-5; D is undetermined. Germline-derived CDR1 and CDR2 are LNHDA and SQIVND (reference sequence). Trimming took off 7 bases at V and 5 bases at J, with 8 bases between the two ends. The length of the CDR3 is 11 residues. CDR3 sequence reads: CASKKEETQYF. CDR3 coding DNA: TGTGCCAGTAAAAAAGAGGAGACCCAGTACTTC.

The CDR3 sequence: CASSLGGITEAFF. The CDR3 DNA reads TGTGCCAGCAGCTTGGGGGGCATCACTGAAGCTTTCTTT. J is TRBJ1-1 and V is TRBV5-6; the D gene is possibly TRBD1 (5 bases). With 0 bases removed from V and 4 bases from J, the gap between germline ends came to 7 bases. Looked up from germline, CDR1 is SGHDT and CDR2 is YYEEEE. The CDR3 consists of 13 residues.

This clone has a handful of counts. This rearrangement joins TRBV13 to TRBJ1-2; 9 bases fit TRBD1. J lost 4 bases, V lost 5 bases, and 2 bases had no gene match. Per the germline V gene, CDR1 is PRHDT and CDR2 is FYEKMQ (reference sequence). The CDR3 runs to 13 residues. CDR3 region: CASSRDRAYGYTF. For the CDR3, the DNA is TGTGCCAGCAGCAGGGACAGGGCCTATGGCTACACCTTC.

With respect to this clone: A read error may produce the germline difference seen at one junction end. The J gene is TRBJ2-3, the V gene TRBV7-7, with a possible D match to TRBD1 (5 bases). Germline V lookup: CDR1 SSHAT, CDR2 FNYEAQ (reference sequence). There are 14 residues in the CDR3. The CDR3 coding sequence is TGTGCTAGCAGCCTTGGTAGACAGACAGATACGCAGTATTTT. It codes for CASSLGRQTDTQYF.

This clone was detected a few times. The genes are TRBV5-1 and TRBJ2-3; D gene uncertain. The CDR3 contains 15 residues. CDR1 and CDR2 from the germline V gene are SGHRS and YFSETQ. Trimming removed 3 bases at V and 0 bases at J, with 11 bases between. CDR3 in DNA: TGCGCCAGCAGCTCAGACCCCCAGAGCACAGATACGCAGTATTTT. Its translation: CASSSDPQSTDTQYF.

J is TRBJ2-7 and V is TRBV10-3, with D possibly being TRBD1 (6 bases). CDR1 is ENHRY, CDR2 SYGVKD, per germline. V was pared by 4 bases and J by 5 bases, with 9 bases between. The CDR3 runs 12 residues. The CDR3 region is CAISVQGHEQYF. CDR3 nucleotides: TGTGCCATCAGTGTCCAGGGGCACGAGCAGTACTTC.

This clone was found many times. The genes are TRBV19 and TRBJ1-2; D ambiguous. CDR1 is LNHDA, CDR2 SQIVND, per germline (reference sequence). The V and J ends lost 9 bases and 8 bases respectively, with 22 bases between them. CDR3 size: 14 residues. CDR3: CASVGLSLQEGYTF. The CDR3 nucleotides read TGTGCCAGCGTAGGACTTTCGCTCCAAGAAGGCTACACCTTC.

The rearrangement links TRBV25-1 to TRBJ1-6; TRBD1 agrees at 7 bases. This CDR3 contains 14 residues. Germline V CDR1 and CDR2: MGHDK, SYGVNS. V dropped 1 base and J dropped 9; count of bases not matched to a gene: 3. The CDR3 DNA follows: TGTGCCAGCAGTGAATGGACAGGTGCTTCACCCCTCCACTTT. It is translated as CASSEWTGASPLHF.

This chain links TRBV5-4 with TRBJ2-1; D not resolved. CDR1 and CDR2 from the germline V gene are SGHNT and YYREEE (reference sequence). Between the trimmed V and J ends, which lost 4 bases and 2 bases, there was a span of 13 bases. The CDR3 is 15 amino acids. The CDR3, as DNA: TGTGCCAGCAGCCCAGGTTCGGATCCCTACAATGAGCAGTTCTTC. It encodes CASSPGSDPYNEQFF.

The V call is TRBV7-3, the J call TRBJ2-1, with no clear D. Trimming shortened V by 1 base and J by 7 bases, and 17 bases separated the two germline ends. Germline CDR1 and CDR2: SGHTA and FQGTGA. The CDR3 is made up of 16 amino acids. The CDR3 here is CASSLNPASLGNEQFF. The CDR3 nucleotides are TGTGCCAGCAGCTTAAATCCGGCCAGCCTCGGAAATGAGCAGTTCTTC.

This clone was counted once. The chain uses TRBV6-6 and TRBJ2-7, with D possibly matching TRBD1 (6 bases). This CDR3 is built from 14 residues. V was shortened by 2 bases and J by 0 bases, with 8 bases between the two germline ends. CDR1 and CDR2 (germline): MNHNY, SVGAGI (reference sequence). The CDR3 here is CASSYGGYSYEQYF. The CDR3 coding sequence is TGTGCCAGCAGTTACGGGGGCTACTCCTACGAGCAGTACTTC.

The V gene is TRBV5-1, the J gene TRBJ2-7; 13 bases agree with TRBD2. With V trimmed by 3 bases and J by 7 bases, 13 bases remained unmatched. The CDR3 has 17 residues. Germline V gene data show CDR1 as SGHRS and CDR2 as YFSETQ. CDR3 loop: CASSWMGGLAGFREQYF. In nucleotides, the CDR3 is TGCGCCAGCAGCTGGATGGGGGGACTAGCGGGATTTAGAGAGCAGTACTTC. The complete variable domain, with remaining parts taken from reference TRBV5-1 and TRBJ2-7, reads KAGVTQTPRYLIKTRGQQVTLSCSPISGHRSVSWYQQTPGQGLQFLFEYFSETQRNKGNFPGRFSGRQFSNSRSEMNVSTLELGDSALYLCASSWMGGLAGFREQYFGPGTRLTVT.